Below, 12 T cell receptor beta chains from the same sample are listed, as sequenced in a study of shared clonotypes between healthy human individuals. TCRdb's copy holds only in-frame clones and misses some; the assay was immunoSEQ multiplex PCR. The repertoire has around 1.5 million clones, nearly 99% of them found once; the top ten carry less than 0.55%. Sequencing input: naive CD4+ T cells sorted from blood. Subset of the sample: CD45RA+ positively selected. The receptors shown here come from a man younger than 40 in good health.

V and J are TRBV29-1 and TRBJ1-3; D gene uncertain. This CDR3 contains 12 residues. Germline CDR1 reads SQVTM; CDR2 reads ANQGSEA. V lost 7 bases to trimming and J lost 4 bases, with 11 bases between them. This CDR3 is CSGGMGGNTIYF. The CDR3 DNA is TGCAGCGGCGGAATGGGAGGAAACACCATATATTTT.

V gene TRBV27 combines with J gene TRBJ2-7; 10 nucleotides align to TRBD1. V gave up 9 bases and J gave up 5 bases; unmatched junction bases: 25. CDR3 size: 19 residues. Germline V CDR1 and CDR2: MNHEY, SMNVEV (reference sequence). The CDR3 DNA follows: TGTGCCAGGGACAACGGGACAGGGGTCTCCGGGAGGCCCCAAGACGAGCAGTACTTC. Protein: CARDNGTGVSGRPQDEQYF.

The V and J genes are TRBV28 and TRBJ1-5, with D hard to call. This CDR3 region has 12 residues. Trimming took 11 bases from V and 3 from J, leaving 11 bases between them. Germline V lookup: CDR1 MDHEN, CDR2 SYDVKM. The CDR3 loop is CASKGNNQPQHF. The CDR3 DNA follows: TGTGCCTCTAAGGGTAACAATCAGCCCCAGCATTTT.

CDR3 loop: CASSFELNEKLFF. The CDR3 DNA sequence: TGTGCCAGCAGTTTCGAGTTGAATGAAAAACTGTTTTTT. The chain has TRBV6-5 and TRBJ1-4; no reliable D call. Germline V lookup: CDR1 MNHEY, CDR2 SVGAGI. The CDR3 has 13 amino acids. Trimming took off 4 bases at V and 5 bases at J, with 8 bases between the two ends.

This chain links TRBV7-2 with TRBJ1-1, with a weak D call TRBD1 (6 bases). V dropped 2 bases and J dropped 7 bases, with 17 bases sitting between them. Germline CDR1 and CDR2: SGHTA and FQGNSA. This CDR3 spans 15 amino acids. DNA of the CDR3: TGTGCCAGCAGCTTACCGGGAGCAGGGGCTGGTGAAGCTTTCTTT. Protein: CASSLPGAGAGEAFF. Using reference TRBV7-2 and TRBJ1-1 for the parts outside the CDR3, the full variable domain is GAGVSQSPSNKVTEKGKDVELRCDPISGHTALYWYRQSLGQGLEFLIYFQGNSAPDKSGLPSDRFSAERTGGSVSTLTIQRTQQEDSAVYLCASSLPGAGAGEAFFGQGTRLTVV.

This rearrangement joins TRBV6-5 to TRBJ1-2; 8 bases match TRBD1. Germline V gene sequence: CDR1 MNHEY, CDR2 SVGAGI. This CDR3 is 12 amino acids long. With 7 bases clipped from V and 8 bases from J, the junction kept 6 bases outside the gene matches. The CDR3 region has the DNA TGTGCCAGCAAGCCAGGGGGCAGCGGCTACACCTTC. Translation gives CASKPGGSGYTF.

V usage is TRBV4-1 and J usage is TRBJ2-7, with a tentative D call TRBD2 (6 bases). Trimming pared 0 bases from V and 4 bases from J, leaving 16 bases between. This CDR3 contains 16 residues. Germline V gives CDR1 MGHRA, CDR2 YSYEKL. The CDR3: CASSQDQEGSYYEQYF. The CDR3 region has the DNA TGCGCCAGCAGCCAAGATCAGGAGGGGAGCTATTACGAGCAGTACTTC.

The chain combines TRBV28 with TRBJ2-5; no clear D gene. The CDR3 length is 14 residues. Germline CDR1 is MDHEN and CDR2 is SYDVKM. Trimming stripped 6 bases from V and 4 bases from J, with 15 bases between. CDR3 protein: CASSPSASRETQYF. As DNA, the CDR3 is TGTGCCAGCAGCCCGTCGGCCTCTCGAGAGACCCAGTACTTC.

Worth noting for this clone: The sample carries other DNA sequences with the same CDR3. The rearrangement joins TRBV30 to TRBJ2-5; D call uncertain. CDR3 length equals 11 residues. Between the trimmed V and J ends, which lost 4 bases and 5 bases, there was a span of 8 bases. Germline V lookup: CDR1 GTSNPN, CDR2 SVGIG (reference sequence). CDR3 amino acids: CAWTLGETQYF. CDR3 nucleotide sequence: TGTGCCTGGACCCTTGGGGAGACCCAGTACTTC. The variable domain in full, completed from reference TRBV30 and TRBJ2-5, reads SQTIHQWPATLVQPVGSPLSLECTVEGTSNPNLYWYRQAAGRGLQLLFYSVGIGQISSEVPQNLSASRPQDRQFILSSKKLLLSDSGFYLCAWTLGETQYFGPGTRLLVL.

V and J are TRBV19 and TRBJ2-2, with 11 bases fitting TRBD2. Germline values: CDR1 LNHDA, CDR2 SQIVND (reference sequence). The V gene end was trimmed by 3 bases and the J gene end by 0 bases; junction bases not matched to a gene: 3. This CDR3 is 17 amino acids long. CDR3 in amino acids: CASSMLAGGTNTGELFF. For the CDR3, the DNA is TGTGCCAGTAGTATGTTAGCGGGAGGGACGAACACCGGGGAGCTGTTTTTT.

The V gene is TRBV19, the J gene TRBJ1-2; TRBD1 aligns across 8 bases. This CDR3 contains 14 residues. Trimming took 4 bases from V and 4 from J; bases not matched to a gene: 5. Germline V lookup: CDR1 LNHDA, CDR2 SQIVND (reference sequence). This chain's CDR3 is CASSTSTGAYGYTF. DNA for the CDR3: TGTGCCAGTAGTACATCGACAGGGGCCTATGGCTACACCTTC.

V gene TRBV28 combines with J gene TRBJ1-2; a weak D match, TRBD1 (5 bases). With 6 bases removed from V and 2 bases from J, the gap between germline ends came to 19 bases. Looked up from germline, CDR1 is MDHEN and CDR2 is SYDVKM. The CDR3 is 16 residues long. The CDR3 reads CASSSPPGEGNYGYTF. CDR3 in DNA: TGTGCCAGCAGCTCACCCCCCGGAGAGGGGAACTATGGCTACACCTTC.